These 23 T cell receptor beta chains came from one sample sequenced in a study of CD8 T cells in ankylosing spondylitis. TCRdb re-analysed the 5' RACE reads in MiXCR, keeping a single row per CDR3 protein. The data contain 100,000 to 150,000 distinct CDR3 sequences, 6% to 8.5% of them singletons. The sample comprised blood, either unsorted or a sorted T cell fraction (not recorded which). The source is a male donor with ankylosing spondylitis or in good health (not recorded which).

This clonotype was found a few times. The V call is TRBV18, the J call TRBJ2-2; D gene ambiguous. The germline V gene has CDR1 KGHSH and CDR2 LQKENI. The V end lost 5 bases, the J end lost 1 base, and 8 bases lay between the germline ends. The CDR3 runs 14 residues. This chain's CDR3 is CASSFAVNTGELFF. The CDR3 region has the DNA TGTGCCAGCTCATTTGCGGTGAACACCGGGGAGCTGTTTTTT.

The CDR3 coding sequence is TGCGCCAGCAGCTTGGAGGGACGAGTCAACAATGAGCAGTTCTTC. It specifies CASSLEGRVNNEQFF. V is TRBV5-1 and J is TRBJ2-1; D tentatively fits TRBD1 or TRBD2 (5 bases each). This CDR3 comprises 15 residues. The V gene's germline CDR1 is SGHRS and CDR2 YFSETQ. Trimming shortened V by 0 bases and J by 5 bases, and 12 bases separated the two germline ends.

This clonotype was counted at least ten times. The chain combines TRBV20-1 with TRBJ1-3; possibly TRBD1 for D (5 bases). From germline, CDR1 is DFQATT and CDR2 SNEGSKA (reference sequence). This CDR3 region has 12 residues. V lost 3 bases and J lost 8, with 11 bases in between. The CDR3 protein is CSASAGTDTIYF. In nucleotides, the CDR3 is TGCAGTGCTAGTGCCGGGACGGACACCATATATTTT.

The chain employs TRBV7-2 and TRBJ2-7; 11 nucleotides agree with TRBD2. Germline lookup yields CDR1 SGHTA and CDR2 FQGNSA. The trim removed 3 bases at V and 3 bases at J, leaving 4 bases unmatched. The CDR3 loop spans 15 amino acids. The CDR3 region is CASSLLAGGNYEQYF. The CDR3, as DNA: TGTGCCAGCAGCTTGTTAGCGGGAGGGAACTACGAGCAGTACTTC.

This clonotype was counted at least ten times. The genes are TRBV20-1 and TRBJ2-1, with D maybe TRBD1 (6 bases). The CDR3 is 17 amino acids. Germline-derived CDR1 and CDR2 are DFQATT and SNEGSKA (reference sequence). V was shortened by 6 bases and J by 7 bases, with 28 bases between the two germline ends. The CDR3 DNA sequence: TGCAGTGCCCGCGCCATCCCCGGACAGAGCTTTGGGAATGAGCAGTTCTTC. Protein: CSARAIPGQSFGNEQFF.

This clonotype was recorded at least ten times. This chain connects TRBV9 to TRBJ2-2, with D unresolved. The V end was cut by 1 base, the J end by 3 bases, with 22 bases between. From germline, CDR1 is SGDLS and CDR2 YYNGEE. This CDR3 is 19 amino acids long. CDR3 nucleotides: TGTGCCAGCAGCGTAAGTTGGCTGTTGAGTGGGCCGTACACCGGGGAGCTGTTTTTT. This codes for CASSVSWLLSGPYTGELFF.

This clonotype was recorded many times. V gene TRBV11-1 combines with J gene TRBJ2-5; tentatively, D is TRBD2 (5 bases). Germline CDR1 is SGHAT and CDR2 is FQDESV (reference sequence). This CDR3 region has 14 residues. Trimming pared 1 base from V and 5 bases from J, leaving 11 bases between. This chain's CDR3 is CASSLGLAWETQYF. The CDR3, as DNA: TGTGCCAGCAGCTTAGGTCTAGCATGGGAGACCCAGTACTTC.

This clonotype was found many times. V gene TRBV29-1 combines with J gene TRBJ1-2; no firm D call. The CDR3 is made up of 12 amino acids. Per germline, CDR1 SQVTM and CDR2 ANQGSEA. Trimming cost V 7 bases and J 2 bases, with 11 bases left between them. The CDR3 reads CSAGGGNYGYTF. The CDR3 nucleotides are TGCAGCGCCGGCGGCGGGAACTATGGCTACACCTTC.

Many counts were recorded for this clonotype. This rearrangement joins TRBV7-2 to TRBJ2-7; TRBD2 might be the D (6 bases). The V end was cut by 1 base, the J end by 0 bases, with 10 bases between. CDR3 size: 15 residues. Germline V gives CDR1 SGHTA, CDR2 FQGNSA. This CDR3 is CASSLDRGSSYEQYF. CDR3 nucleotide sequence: TGTGCCAGCAGCTTAGATCGGGGGAGCTCCTACGAGCAGTACTTC.

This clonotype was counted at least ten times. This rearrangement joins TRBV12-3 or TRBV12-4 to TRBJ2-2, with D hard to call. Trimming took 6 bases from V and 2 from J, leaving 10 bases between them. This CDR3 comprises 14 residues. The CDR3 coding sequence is TGTGCCAGCAGGCGAGAATCAAACACCGGGGAGCTGTTTTTT. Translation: CASRRESNTGELFF.

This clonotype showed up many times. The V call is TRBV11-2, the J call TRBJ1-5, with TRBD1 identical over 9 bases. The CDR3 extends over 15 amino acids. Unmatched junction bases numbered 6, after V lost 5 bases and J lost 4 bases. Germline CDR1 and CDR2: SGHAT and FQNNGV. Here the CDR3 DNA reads TGTGCCAGCAGCGAGGGACAGGGAAGTAATCAGCCCCAGCATTTT. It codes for CASSEGQGSNQPQHF.

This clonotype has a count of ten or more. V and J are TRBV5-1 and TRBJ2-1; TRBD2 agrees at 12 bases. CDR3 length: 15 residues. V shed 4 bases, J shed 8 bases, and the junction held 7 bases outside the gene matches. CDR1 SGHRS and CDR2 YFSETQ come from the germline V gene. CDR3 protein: CASSPTSGRSHEQFF. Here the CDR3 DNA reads TGCGCCAGCAGCCCGACTAGCGGGAGAAGCCATGAGCAGTTCTTC.

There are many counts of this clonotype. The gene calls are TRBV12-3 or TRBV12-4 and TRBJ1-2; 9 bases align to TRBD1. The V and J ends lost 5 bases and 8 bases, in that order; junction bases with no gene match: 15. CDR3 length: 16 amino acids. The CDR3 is CASSPSTGGGGGGYTF. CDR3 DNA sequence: TGTGCCAGCAGTCCTTCTACAGGGGGCGGCGGCGGAGGCTACACCTTC.

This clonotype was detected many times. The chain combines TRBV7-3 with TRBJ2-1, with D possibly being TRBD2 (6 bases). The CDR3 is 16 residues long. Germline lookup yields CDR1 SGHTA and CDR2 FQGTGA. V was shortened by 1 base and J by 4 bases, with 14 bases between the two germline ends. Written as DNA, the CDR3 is TGTGCCAGCAGCTTAATGGGCGGGAAACAATACAATGAGCAGTTCTTC. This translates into CASSLMGGKQYNEQFF. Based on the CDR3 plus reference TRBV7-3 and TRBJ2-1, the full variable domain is GAGVSQTPSNKVTEKGKYVELRCDPISGHTALYWYRQSLGQGPEFLIYFQGTGAADDSGLPNDRFFAVRPEGSVSTLKIQRTERGDSAVYLCASSLMGGKQYNEQFFGPGTRLTVL.

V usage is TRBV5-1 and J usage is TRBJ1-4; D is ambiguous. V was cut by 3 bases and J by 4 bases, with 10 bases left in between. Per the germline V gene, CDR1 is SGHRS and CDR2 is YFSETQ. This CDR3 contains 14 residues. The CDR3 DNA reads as TGCGCCAGCAGCTCCTCCTTAAGTAATGAAAAACTGTTTTTT. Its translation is CASSSSLSNEKLFF.

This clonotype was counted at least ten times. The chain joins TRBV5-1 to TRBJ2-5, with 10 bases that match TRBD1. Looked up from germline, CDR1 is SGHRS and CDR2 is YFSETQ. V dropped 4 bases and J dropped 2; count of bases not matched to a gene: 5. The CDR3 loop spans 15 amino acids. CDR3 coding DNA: TGCGCCAGCAGCAGCCGGGACAGGGGACAAGAGACCCAGTACTTC. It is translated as CASSSRDRGQETQYF.

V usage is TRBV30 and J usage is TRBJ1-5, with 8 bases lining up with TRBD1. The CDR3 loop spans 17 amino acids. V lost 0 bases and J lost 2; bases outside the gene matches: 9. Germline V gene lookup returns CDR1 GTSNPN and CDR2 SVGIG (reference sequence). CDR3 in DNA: TGTGCCTGGAGTGTATGGCAGGGGGCCGGTGGCAATCAGCCCCAGCATTTT. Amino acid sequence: CAWSVWQGAGGNQPQHF.

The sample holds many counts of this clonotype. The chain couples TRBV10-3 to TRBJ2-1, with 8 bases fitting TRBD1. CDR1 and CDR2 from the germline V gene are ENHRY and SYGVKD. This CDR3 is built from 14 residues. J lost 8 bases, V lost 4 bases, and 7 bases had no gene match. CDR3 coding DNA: TGTGCCATCAGTGTCGGGGCAGGGGGCCATGAGCAGTTCTTC. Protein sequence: CAISVGAGGHEQFF.

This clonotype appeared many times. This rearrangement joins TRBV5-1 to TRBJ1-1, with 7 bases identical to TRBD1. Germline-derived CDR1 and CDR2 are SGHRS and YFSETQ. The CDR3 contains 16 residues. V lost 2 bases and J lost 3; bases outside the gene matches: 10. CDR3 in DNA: TGCGCCAGCAGCTTCGACAGGGAGACGGCGGACACTGAAGCTTTCTTT. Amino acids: CASSFDRETADTEAFF.

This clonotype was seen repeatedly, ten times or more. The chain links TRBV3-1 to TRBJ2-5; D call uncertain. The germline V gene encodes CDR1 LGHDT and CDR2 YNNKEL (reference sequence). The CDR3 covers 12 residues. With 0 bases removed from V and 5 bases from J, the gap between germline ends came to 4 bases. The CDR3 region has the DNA TGTGCCAGCAGCCAAGATGCGGAGACCCAGTACTTC. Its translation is CASSQDAETQYF.

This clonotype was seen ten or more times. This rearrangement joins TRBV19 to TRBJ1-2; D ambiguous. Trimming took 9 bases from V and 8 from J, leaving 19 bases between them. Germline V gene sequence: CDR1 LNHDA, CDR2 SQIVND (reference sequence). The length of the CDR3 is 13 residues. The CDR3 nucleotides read TGTGCCAGCTCGCGGATGGGAGGGTACGGCTACACCTTC. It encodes CASSRMGGYGYTF.

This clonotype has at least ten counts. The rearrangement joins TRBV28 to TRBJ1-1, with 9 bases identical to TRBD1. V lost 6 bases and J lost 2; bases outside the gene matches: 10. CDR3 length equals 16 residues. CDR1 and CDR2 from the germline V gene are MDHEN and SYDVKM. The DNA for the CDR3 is TGTGCCAGCAGGCCAAGGATGACAGGGGGAAACACTGAAGCTTTCTTT. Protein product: CASRPRMTGGNTEAFF.

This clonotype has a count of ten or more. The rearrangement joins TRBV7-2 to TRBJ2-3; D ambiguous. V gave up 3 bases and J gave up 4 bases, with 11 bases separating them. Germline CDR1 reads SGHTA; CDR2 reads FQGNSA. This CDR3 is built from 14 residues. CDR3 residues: CASSFVRLADTQYF. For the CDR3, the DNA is TGTGCCAGCAGCTTTGTCAGGCTGGCAGATACGCAGTATTTT.